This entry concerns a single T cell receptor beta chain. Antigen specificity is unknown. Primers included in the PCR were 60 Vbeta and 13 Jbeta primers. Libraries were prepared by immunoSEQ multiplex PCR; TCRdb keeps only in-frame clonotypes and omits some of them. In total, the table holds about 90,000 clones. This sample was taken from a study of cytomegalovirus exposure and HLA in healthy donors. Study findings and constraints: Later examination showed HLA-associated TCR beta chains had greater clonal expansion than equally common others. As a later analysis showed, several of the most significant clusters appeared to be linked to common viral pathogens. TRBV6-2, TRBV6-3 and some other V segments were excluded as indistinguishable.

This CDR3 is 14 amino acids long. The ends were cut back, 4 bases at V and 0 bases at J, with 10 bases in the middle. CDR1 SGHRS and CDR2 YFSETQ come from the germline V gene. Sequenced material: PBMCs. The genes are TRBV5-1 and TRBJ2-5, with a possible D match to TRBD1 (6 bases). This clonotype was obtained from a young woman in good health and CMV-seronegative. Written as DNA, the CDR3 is TGCGCCAGCAGCCCACAGGGTAACCAAGAGACCCAGTACTTC. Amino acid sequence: CASSPQGNQETQYF.